The clone carrying this T cell receptor beta chain was detected a few times. Before being chosen for sequencing, patients had shown CD8+CD57+ cell expansion by flow cytometry. V gave up 2 bases and J gave up 12 bases, with 5 bases separating them. This CDR3 has 11 residues. The V gene's germline CDR1 is SNHLY and CDR2 FYNNEI. This sample stems from a study of CD8+CD57+ T cells in acquired aplastic anemia. CDR3 and TCR beta VDJ profiling relied on genomic DNA as the template. TCRdb independently ran MiXCR on the reads; one entry per CDR3 protein. The sample holds around 160,000 distinct CDR3 sequences, around half seen once.

This receptor was obtained from a human donor with aplastic anemia. This chain links TRBV2 with TRBJ1-6; D uncertain. Sequencing was carried out using sorted CD4+, CD8+, or CD8+CD57+ T cells (not recorded which) from PBMCs. CDR3 in amino acids: CASSESLPLHF. For the CDR3, the DNA is TGTGCCAGCAGTGAATCATTACCCCTCCACTTT.